The clone carrying this TCR beta chain was detected many times. This sample was included in a study of CD8 T cells in ankylosing spondylitis. This CDR3 has 16 amino acids. The V and J ends lost 4 bases and 2 bases, in that order; junction bases with no gene match: 10. Looked up from germline, CDR1 is SGHRS and CDR2 is YFSETQ. It was by quantitative 5'-RACE with molecular barcodes that TCR beta libraries were made. TCRdb recomputed calls from the 5' RACE reads with MiXCR, one row per CDR3 protein. The repertoire has roughly 130,000 distinct CDR3 sequences, over 6% of them found once; the top ten carry over 9%.

The sequenced material came from blood, either unsorted or a sorted T cell fraction (not recorded which). The clonotype originates from a male donor with ankylosing spondylitis or in good health (not recorded which). This chain connects TRBV5-1 to TRBJ2-5, with 8 nucleotides matching TRBD2. In DNA, the CDR3 is TGCGCCAGCAGCCTCCACGGGGGGGCGAGACAAGAGACCCAGTACTTC. This encodes CASSLHGGARQETQYF.